Below are 19 T cell receptor beta chains sequenced from a single sample in a study of vaccination effects on CD4 cells after COVID-19. After more than 9 days in culture, the CD4+ T cells were isolated. For these receptors, no antigen is known. Some clones are missing from TCRdb's copy, which holds only in-frame ones; the method was immunoSEQ multiplex PCR. The data show about 53,000 clones, more than 60% seen once. Sequenced material: CD4+ T cells from PBMCs cultured without peptide, taken before COVID-19 vaccination. The receptor source for this set is a human donor who received a COVID-19 vaccine.

The CDR3 spells CASSDLGGKLQSYNSPLHF. The CDR3 nucleotides read TGTGCCAGCAGTGACCTGGGGGGGAAGTTACAGTCCTATAATTCACCCCTCCACTTT. The chain uses TRBV6-1 and TRBJ1-6; TRBD1 is a possible D gene (5 bases). The CDR3 extends over 19 amino acids. V was clipped by 3 bases and J by 1 base, with 19 bases between them. Germline V lookup: CDR1 MNHNS, CDR2 SASEGT.

V gene TRBV6-5 combines with J gene TRBJ1-2, with 8 positions matching TRBD1. Germline assignment: CDR1 MNHEY and CDR2 SVGAGI. The CDR3 is 15 residues long. Germline trimming cut 6 bases from V and 3 bases from J; bases unmatched to any gene: 9. For the CDR3, the DNA is TGTGCCAGCAGCGCGGACAGGGTAGGATACTATGGCTACACCTTC. As protein: CASSADRVGYYGYTF.

The J gene is TRBJ2-3, the V gene TRBV24-1, with 7 bases that match TRBD1. CDR1 KGHDR and CDR2 SFDVKD come from the germline V gene. The junction had 5 bases not matched to a gene; V was cut back by 4 bases and J by 2 bases. There are 15 residues in the CDR3. The CDR3 region is CATSDATGDTDTQYF. CDR3 DNA: TGTGCCACCAGTGACGCCACAGGGGACACAGATACGCAGTATTTT.

This clone has more than one count but fewer than ten. V and J are TRBV19 and TRBJ1-2, with D unresolved. The ends were cut back, 1 base at V and 4 bases at J, with 13 bases in the middle. This CDR3 comprises 15 residues. Germline V lookup: CDR1 LNHDA, CDR2 SQIVND (reference sequence). The CDR3 spells CASSIVAAAGYGYTF. The CDR3, as DNA: TGTGCCAGTAGTATAGTGGCGGCGGCGGGCTATGGCTACACCTTC.

The chain recombines TRBV7-2 with TRBJ2-3, with D possibly being TRBD2 (6 bases). This CDR3 comprises 14 residues. Trimming stripped 5 bases from V and 1 base from J, with 10 bases between. Germline V CDR1 and CDR2: SGHTA, FQGNSA. The CDR3 region has the DNA TGTGCCAGCAGCCTACCGGGAGGCACAGATACGCAGTATTTT. Amino acids: CASSLPGGTDTQYF.

The chain combines TRBV11-3 with TRBJ2-4; a possible D gene is TRBD2 (6 bases). V gave up 5 bases and J gave up 2 bases, with 16 bases separating them. In germline, CDR1 is SGHNT, CDR2 YENEEA. This CDR3 is built from 16 residues. DNA for the CDR3: TGTGCCAGCAGCCCCGGGAGCCAGATGTCCAAAAACATTCAGTACTTC. Protein sequence: CASSPGSQMSKNIQYF.

The chain joins TRBV5-1 to TRBJ2-1, with D possibly being TRBD2 (5 bases). The CDR3 spans 15 residues. Per germline, CDR1 SGHRS and CDR2 YFSETQ. V lost 0 bases to trimming and J lost 5 bases, with 12 bases between them. CDR3 nucleotides: TGCGCCAGCAGCTTGGCGCGGGTAGGGAACAATGAGCAGTTCTTC. Translation gives CASSLARVGNNEQFF.

The chain combines TRBV7-2 with TRBJ2-5; a possible D gene is TRBD1 (6 bases). From germline, CDR1 is SGHTA and CDR2 FQGNSA. V was shortened by 1 base and J by 2 bases, with 17 bases between the two germline ends. The CDR3 consists of 17 residues. The chain's CDR3 is CASSLDRTGRLQETQYF. The CDR3 coding sequence is TGTGCCAGCAGCTTAGATAGAACAGGGCGATTGCAAGAGACCCAGTACTTC.

The CDR3 region is CASKFKAFF. CDR3 bases: TGCGCCTCCAAATTCAAGGCTTTCTTT. The chain couples TRBV10-2 to TRBJ1-1; D ambiguous. Trimming stripped 11 bases from V and 11 bases from J, with 12 bases between. The germline V gene encodes CDR1 WSHSY and CDR2 SAAADI. CDR3 length equals 9 residues.

The CDR3: CASSVAPRETNEKLFF. In DNA form, the CDR3 reads TGTGCCAGCAGCGTAGCTCCCCGAGAGACTAATGAAAAACTGTTTTTT. V usage is TRBV9 and J usage is TRBJ1-4; D ambiguous. V shed 0 bases and J shed 2 bases, with 11 bases lying between them. Germline CDR1 reads SGDLS; CDR2 reads YYNGEE. The CDR3 length is 16 residues. Supplemented by reference TRBV9 and TRBJ1-4, the full variable domain reads DSGVTQTPKHLITATGQRVTLRCSPRSGDLSVYWYQQSLDQGLQFLIQYYNGEERAKGNILERFSAQQFPDLHSELNLSSLELGDSALYFCASSVAPRETNEKLFFGSGTQLSVL.

The chain carries TRBV19 and TRBJ2-1; D uncertain. V was trimmed by 7 bases and J by 5 bases, leaving 9 bases between them. This CDR3 has 12 amino acids. Per germline, CDR1 LNHDA and CDR2 SQIVND (reference sequence). CDR3: CASKGLNNEQFF. The CDR3 nucleotides are TGTGCCAGTAAAGGTCTAAACAATGAGCAGTTCTTC. Based on the CDR3 plus reference TRBV19 and TRBJ2-1, the full variable domain is DGGITQSPKYLFRKEGQNVTLSCEQNLNHDAMYWYRQDPGQGLRLIYYSQIVNDFQKGDIAEGYSVSREKKESFPLTVTSAQKNPTAFYLCASKGLNNEQFFGPGTRLTVL.

The chain uses TRBV15 and TRBJ2-5; 7 positions match TRBD1. Looked up from germline, CDR1 is LNHNV and CDR2 is YYDKDF (reference sequence). This CDR3 spans 15 amino acids. After removal of 8 bases from V and 0 bases from J, the junction contained 9 bases not matched to a gene. CDR3 DNA sequence: TGTGCCACCTCGTCGGGACAGTATAACCAAGAGACCCAGTACTTC. Translation gives CATSSGQYNQETQYF. The whole variable domain, filled in from reference TRBV15 and TRBJ2-5, reads DAMVIQNPRYQVTQFGKPVTLSCSQTLNHNVMYWYQQKSSQAPKLLFHYYDKDFNNEADTPDNFQSRRPNTSFCFLDIRSPGLGDTAMYLCATSSGQYNQETQYFGPGTRLLVL.

The V gene is TRBV6-6, the J gene TRBJ2-7; 8 nucleotides align to TRBD1. This CDR3 has 14 amino acids. In germline, CDR1 is MNHNY, CDR2 SVGAGI (reference sequence). Germline trimming cut 6 bases from V and 2 bases from J; bases unmatched to any gene: 6. The CDR3 loop is CASRAGQGAYEQYV. The CDR3 nucleotides read TGTGCCAGCAGAGCCGGACAGGGCGCCTACGAGCAGTACGTC.

This rearrangement joins TRBV4-1 to TRBJ2-5; D may be TRBD1 (6 bases). Trimming pared 4 bases from V and 0 bases from J, leaving 18 bases between. CDR1 MGHRA and CDR2 YSYEKL come from the germline V gene. CDR3 length: 17 residues. The CDR3 loop is CASSRSRGTEYQETQYF. CDR3 bases: TGCGCCAGCAGCCGCTCTAGGGGGACGGAGTACCAAGAGACCCAGTACTTC.

The V and J genes are TRBV19 and TRBJ1-6; D uncertain. The CDR3 sequence is 13 residues long. V shed 6 bases and J shed 7 bases, with 10 bases lying between them. Germline V CDR1 and CDR2: LNHDA, SQIVND (reference sequence). The CDR3 sequence: CASRLTRNSPLHF. CDR3 in DNA: TGTGCCAGTAGACTAACAAGGAATTCACCCCTCCACTTT.

The V call is TRBV28, the J call TRBJ2-4; D perhaps matches TRBD2 (5 bases). Germline V gene sequence: CDR1 MDHEN, CDR2 SYDVKM. V was cut by 5 bases and J by 0 bases, with 11 bases left in between. The length of the CDR3 is 15 residues. This chain's CDR3 is CASSTGLVAKNIQYF. CDR3 nucleotides: TGTGCCAGCAGTACCGGACTGGTAGCCAAAAACATTCAGTACTTC. Complete variable domain (other parts from reference TRBV28 and TRBJ2-4): DVKVTQSSRYLVKRTGEKVFLECVQDMDHENMFWYRQDPGLGLRLIYFSYDVKMKEKGDIPEGYSVSREKKERFSLILESASTNQTSMYLCASSTGLVAKNIQYFGAGTRLSVL.

The chain combines TRBV5-1 with TRBJ2-6; D call uncertain. The CDR3 sequence is 15 residues long. Germline V CDR1 and CDR2: SGHRS, YFSETQ. Trimming took off 4 bases at V and 0 bases at J, with 8 bases between the two ends. The chain's CDR3 is CASSPTSSGANVLTF. The CDR3 DNA reads TGCGCCAGCAGCCCCACGAGCTCTGGGGCCAACGTCCTGACTTTC.

This chain uses TRBV28 with TRBJ1-1; D may be TRBD1 (6 bases). Germline loops: CDR1 MDHEN, CDR2 SYDVKM. Deletions cut 7 bases from V and 1 base from J, with 13 bases between. The CDR3 runs 14 residues. The CDR3 nucleotides read TGTGCCAGCATCGCTCAGGGGTCGAACACTGAAGCTTTCTTT. Translation gives CASIAQGSNTEAFF.

This chain links TRBV6-5 with TRBJ1-2; weak D call: TRBD1 (6 bases). The CDR3 has 13 residues. V gave up 6 bases and J gave up 8 bases, with 16 bases separating them. Germline V gene sequence: CDR1 MNHEY, CDR2 SVGAGI. DNA for the CDR3: TGTGCCAGCAGGCGCAGGGGAAGAAAAGGCTACACCTTC. Encoded protein: CASRRRGRKGYTF.